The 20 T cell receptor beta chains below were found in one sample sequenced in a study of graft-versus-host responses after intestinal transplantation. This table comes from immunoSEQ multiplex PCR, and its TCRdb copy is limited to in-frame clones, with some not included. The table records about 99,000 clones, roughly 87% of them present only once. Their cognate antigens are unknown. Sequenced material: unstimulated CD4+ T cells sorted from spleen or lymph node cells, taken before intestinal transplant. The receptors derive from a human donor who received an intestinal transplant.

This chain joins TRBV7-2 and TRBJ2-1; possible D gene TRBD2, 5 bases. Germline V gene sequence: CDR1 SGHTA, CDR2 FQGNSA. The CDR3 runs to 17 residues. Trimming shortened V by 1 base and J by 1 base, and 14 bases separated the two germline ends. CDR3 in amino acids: CASSLVGSAKSYNEQFF. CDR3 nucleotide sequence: TGTGCCAGCAGCTTAGTTGGTAGCGCGAAATCCTACAATGAGCAGTTCTTC.

This chain's CDR3 is CASSKGQGGYGYTF. The CDR3 nucleotides read TGTGCCAGCAGTAAAGGACAGGGTGGGTATGGCTACACCTTC. The chain couples TRBV6-1 to TRBJ1-2; 8 bases fit TRBD1. Germline lookup yields CDR1 MNHNS and CDR2 SASEGT. The CDR3 covers 14 residues. Germline trimming cut 5 bases from V and 5 bases from J; bases unmatched to any gene: 7.

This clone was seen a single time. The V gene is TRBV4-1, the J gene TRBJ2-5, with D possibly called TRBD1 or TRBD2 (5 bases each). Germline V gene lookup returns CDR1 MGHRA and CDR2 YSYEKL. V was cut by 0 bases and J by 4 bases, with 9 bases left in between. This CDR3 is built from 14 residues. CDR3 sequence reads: CASSQELRGETQYF. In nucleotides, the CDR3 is TGCGCCAGCAGCCAAGAGCTGAGGGGAGAGACCCAGTACTTC.

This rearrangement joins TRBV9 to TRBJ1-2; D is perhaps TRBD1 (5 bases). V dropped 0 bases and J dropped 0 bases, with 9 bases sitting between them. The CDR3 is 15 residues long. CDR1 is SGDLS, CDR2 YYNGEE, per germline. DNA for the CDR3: TGTGCCAGCAGCGTAGGCCAGGGATCTAACTATGGCTACACCTTC. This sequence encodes CASSVGQGSNYGYTF.

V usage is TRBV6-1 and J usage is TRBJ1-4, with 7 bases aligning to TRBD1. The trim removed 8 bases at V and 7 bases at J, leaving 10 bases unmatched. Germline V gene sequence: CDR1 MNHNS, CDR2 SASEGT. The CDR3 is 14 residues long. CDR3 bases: TGTGCCAGCTCATGGGGACAGTTGGGTGAAAAACTGTTTTTT. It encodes CASSWGQLGEKLFF.

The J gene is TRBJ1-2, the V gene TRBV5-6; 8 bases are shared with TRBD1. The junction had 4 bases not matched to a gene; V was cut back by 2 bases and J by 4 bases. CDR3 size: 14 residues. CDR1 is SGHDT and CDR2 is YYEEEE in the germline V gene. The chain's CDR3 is CASSFQGARYGYTF. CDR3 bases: TGTGCCAGCAGCTTCCAGGGGGCGCGCTATGGCTACACCTTC.

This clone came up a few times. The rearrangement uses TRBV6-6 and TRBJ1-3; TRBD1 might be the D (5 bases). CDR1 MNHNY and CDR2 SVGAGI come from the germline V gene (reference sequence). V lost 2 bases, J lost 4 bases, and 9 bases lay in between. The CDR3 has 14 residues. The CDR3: CASSYGRQGNTIYF. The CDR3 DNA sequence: TGTGCCAGCAGTTACGGGAGACAGGGAAACACCATATATTTT.

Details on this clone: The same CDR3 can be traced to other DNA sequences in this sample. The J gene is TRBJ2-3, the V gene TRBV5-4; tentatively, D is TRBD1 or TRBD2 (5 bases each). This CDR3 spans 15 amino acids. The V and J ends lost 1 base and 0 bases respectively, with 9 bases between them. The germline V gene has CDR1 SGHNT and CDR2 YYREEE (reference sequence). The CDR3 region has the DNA TGTGCCAGCAGCTTGAGTGGGGGTAGCACAGATACGCAGTATTTT. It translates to CASSLSGGSTDTQYF.

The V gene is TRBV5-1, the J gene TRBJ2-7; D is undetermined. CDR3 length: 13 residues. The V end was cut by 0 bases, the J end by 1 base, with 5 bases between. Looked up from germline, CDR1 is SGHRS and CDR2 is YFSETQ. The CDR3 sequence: CASSLGSSYEQYF. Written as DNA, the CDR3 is TGCGCCAGCAGCTTGGGCAGTTCCTACGAGCAGTACTTC.

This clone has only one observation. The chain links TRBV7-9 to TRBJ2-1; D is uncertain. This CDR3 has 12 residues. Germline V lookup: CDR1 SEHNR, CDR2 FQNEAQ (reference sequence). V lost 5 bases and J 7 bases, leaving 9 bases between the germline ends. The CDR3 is CASSPALNEQFF. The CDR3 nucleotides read TGTGCCAGCAGCCCAGCCCTGAATGAGCAGTTCTTC. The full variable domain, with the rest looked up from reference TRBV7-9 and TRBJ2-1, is DTGVSQNPRHKITKRGQNVTFRCDPISEHNRLYWYRQTLGQGPEFLTYFQNEAQLEKSRLLSDRFSAERPKGSFSTLEIQRTEQGDSAMYLCASSPALNEQFFGPGTRLTVL.

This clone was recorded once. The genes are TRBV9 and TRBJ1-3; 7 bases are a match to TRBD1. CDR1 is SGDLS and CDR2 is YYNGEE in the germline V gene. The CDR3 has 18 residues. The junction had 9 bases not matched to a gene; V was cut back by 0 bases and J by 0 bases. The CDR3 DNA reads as TGTGCCAGCAGCGTAGATGGCAGGGGGGGTAGCTCTGGAAACACCATATATTTT. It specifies CASSVDGRGGSSGNTIYF.

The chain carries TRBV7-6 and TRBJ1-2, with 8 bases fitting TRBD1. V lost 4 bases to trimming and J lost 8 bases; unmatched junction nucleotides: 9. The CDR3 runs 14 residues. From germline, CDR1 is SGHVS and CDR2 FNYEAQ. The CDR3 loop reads CASSSSDRGWGYTF. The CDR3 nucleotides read TGTGCCAGCAGCTCCTCAGACAGGGGATGGGGCTACACCTTC.

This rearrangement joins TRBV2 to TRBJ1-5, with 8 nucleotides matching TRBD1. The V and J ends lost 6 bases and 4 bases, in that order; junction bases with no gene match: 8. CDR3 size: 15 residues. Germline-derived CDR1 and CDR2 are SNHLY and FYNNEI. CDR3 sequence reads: CASRPGQGRNQPQHF. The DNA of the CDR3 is TGTGCCAGCAGACCTGGACAGGGTAGGAATCAGCCCCAGCATTTT.

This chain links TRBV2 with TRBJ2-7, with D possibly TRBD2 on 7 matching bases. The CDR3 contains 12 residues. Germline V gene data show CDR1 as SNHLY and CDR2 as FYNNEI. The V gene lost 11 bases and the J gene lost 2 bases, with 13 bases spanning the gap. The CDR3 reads CAGGGRTYEQYF. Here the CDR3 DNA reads TGTGCCGGCGGGGGCCGAACCTACGAGCAGTACTTC.

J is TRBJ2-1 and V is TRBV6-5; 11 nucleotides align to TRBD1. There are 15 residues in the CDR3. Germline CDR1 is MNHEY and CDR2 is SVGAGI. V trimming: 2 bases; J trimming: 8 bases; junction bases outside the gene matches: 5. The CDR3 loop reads CASSYGGQGADEQFF. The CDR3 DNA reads TGTGCCAGCAGTTACGGAGGACAGGGGGCGGATGAGCAGTTCTTC.

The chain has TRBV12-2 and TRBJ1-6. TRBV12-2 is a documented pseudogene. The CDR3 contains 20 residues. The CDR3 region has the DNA TGTGCAAGTCGCAAAACTAATCAACAATCGGGGGCAGTATGGAATTCACCCCTCCACTTT. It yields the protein CASRKTNQQSGAVWNSPLHF.

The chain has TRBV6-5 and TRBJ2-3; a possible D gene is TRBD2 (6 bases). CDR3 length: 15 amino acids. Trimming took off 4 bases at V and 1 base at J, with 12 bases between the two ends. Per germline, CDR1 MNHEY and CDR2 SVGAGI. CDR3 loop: CASSLLAPGTDTQYF. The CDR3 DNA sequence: TGTGCCAGCAGTTTACTAGCACCCGGCACAGATACGCAGTATTTT.

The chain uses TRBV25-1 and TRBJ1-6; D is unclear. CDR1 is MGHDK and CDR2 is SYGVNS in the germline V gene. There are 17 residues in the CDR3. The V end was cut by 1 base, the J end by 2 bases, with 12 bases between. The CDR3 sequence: CASSEWALEAYNSPLHF. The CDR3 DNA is TGTGCCAGCAGTGAATGGGCCTTGGAAGCCTATAATTCACCCCTCCACTTT.

In DNA, the CDR3 is TGTGCCAGCAGCCAAGTAACAGGGTATAGCAATCAGCCCCAGCATTTT. Its protein is CASSQVTGYSNQPQHF. The chain has TRBV4-2 and TRBJ1-5; the D gene is possibly TRBD1 (6 bases). This CDR3 spans 16 amino acids. Per the germline V gene, CDR1 is LGHNA and CDR2 is YNFKEQ. V was pared by 1 base and J by 0 bases, with 10 bases between.

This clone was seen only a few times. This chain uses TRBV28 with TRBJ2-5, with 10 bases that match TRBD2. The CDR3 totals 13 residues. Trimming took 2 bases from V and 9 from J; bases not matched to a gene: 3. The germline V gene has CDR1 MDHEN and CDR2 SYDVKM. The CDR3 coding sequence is TGTGCCAGCAGTTTACTAGCGGGAGCGGCCCAGTACTTC. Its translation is CASSLLAGAAQYF.